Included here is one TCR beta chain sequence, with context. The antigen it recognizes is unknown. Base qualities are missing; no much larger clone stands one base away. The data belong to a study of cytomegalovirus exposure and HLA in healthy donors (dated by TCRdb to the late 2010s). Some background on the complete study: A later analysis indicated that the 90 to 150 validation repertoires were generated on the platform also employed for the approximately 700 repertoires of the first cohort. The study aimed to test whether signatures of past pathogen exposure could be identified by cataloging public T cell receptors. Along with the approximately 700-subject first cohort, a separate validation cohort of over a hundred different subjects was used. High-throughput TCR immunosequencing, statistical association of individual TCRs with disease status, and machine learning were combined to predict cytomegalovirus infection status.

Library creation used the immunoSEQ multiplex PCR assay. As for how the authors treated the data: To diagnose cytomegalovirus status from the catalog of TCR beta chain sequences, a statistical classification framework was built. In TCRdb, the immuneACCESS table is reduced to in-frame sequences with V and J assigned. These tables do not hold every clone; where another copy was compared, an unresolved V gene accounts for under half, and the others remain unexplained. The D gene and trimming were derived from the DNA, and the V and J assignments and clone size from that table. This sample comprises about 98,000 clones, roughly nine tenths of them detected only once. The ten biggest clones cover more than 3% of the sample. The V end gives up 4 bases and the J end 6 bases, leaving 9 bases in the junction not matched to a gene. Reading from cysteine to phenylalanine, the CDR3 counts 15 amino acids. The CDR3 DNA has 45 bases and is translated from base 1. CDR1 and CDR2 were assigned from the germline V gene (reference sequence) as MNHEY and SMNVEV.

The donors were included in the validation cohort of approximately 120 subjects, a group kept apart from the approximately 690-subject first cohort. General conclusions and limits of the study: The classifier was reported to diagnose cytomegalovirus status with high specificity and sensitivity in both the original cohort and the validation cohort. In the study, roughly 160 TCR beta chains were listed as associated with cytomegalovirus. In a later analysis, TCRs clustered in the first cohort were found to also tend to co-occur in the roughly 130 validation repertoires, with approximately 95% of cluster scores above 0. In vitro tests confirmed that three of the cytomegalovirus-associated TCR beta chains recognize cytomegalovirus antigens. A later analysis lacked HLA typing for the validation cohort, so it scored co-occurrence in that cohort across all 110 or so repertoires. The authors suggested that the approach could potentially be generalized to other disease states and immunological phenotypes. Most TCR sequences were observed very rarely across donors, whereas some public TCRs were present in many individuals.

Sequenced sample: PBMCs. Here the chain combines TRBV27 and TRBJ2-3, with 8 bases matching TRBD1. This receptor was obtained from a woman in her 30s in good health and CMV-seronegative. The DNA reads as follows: TGTGCCAGCAGTTCCCTAGGACAGGGTTTTGATACGCAGTATTTT. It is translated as CASSSLGQGFDTQYF.